The rows below give T cell receptor beta chains drawn from one sample of a study of OX40 agonist ivuxolimab in advanced cancers. Repertoires were generated with immunoSEQ multiplex PCR, while TCRdb's copy carries only in-frame clones and drops some. The data contain around 84,000 clones, approximately 95% of them singletons. Sequenced material: CD4+ or CD8+ T cells sorted from blood, taken in a trial of the OX40 agonist ivuxolimab. The receptors come from an adult with an advanced solid tumor such as melanoma, head and neck, liver or kidney cancer. Both conserved end residues are part of each CDR3. Each record gives: clone size, D gene, V gene, J gene, CDR3 DNA, CDR3 protein. D genes are given only for firm matches. Clone size is not always given. Where it is, it says once, few, many or a class for expanded clones.

abundance: -; d_gene: -; v_gene: TRBV30; j_gene: TRBJ2-7; CDR3nt: TGTGCCTGGAGTGTATGGGGGGCCTCGGCCTACGAGCAGTACTTC; CDR3aa: CAWSVWGASAYEQYF
abundance: -; d_gene: -; v_gene: TRBV25-1; j_gene: TRBJ2-1; CDR3nt: TGTGCCAGCAGTGAAACCTTGACTAATGAGCAGTTCTTC; CDR3aa: CASSETLTNEQFF
abundance: -; d_gene: -; v_gene: TRBV4-3; j_gene: TRBJ2-7; CDR3nt: TGCGCCAGCAGCCAAGCGACCCCGGGACGGAGCTACGAGCAGTACTTC; CDR3aa: CASSQATPGRSYEQYF
abundance: -; d_gene: TRBD1; v_gene: TRBV2; j_gene: TRBJ2-7; CDR3nt: TGTGCCAGCAGGGAGGACAGGGGCTACGAGCAGTACTTC; CDR3aa: CASREDRGYEQYF
abundance: -; d_gene: TRBD1; v_gene: TRBV7-2; j_gene: TRBJ1-4; CDR3nt: TGTGCCAGCAGCATTACAGGGGTTACTAATGAAAAACTGTTTTTT; CDR3aa: CASSITGVTNEKLFF
abundance: -; d_gene: -; v_gene: TRBV27; j_gene: TRBJ2-1; CDR3nt: TGTTCGGTTAATGAGCAGTTCTTC; CDR3aa: CSVNEQFF
abundance: -; d_gene: -; v_gene: TRBV5-6; j_gene: TRBJ1-2; CDR3nt: TGTGCCAGCAGCTTGGGGTGGGCAGGGAGCGTCTATGGCTACACCTTC; CDR3aa: CASSLGWAGSVYGYTF
abundance: -; d_gene: -; v_gene: TRBV4-2; j_gene: TRBJ2-1; CDR3nt: TGTGCCAGCAGCCGGGGGCTTTTCAGCTCCTACAATGAGCAGTTCTTC; CDR3aa: CASSRGLFSSYNEQFF
abundance: -; d_gene: TRBD2; v_gene: TRBV9; j_gene: TRBJ2-5; CDR3nt: TGTGCCAGCAGCGTAGTAGCGGGAGGGCCTCAAGAGACCCAGTACTTC; CDR3aa: CASSVVAGGPQETQYF
abundance: -; d_gene: -; v_gene: TRBV7-9; j_gene: TRBJ2-7; CDR3nt: TGTGCCAGCAGCTTTATCAATGTAGGGGAACGGCCTACCTCCTACGAGCAGTACTTC; CDR3aa: CASSFINVGERPTSYEQYF
abundance: -; d_gene: -; v_gene: TRBV19; j_gene: TRBJ2-7; CDR3nt: TGTGCCAGTAGTATGTTTGGCGCCTACGAGCAGTACTTC; CDR3aa: CASSMFGAYEQYF
abundance: -; d_gene: TRBD2; v_gene: TRBV27; j_gene: TRBJ2-5; CDR3nt: TGTGCCAGCAGTCTAGGGGTAGCGGGAGAGACCCAGTACTTC; CDR3aa: CASSLGVAGETQYF
abundance: -; d_gene: -; v_gene: TRBV6-5; j_gene: TRBJ2-3; CDR3nt: TGTGCCAGCAGTTATACGTGGGCCGCTAGCACAGATACGCAGTATTTT; CDR3aa: CASSYTWAASTDTQYF
abundance: once; d_gene: TRBD2; v_gene: TRBV7-2; j_gene: TRBJ2-3; CDR3nt: TGTGCCAGCAGCTTATGGCTATCGGGACTAGCGGACACAGATACGCAGTATTTT; CDR3aa: CASSLWLSGLADTDTQYF
abundance: -; d_gene: TRBD2; v_gene: TRBV7-3; j_gene: TRBJ2-2; CDR3nt: TGTGCCAGCAGCCTTCAAGCGGGAGTAAACACCGGGGAGCTGTTTTTT; CDR3aa: CASSLQAGVNTGELFF
abundance: -; d_gene: TRBD1; v_gene: TRBV6-1; j_gene: TRBJ2-7; CDR3nt: TGTGCCAGCAGTGAATACAGTACAGGGGGCTTTTACGAGCAGTACTTC; CDR3aa: CASSEYSTGGFYEQYF
abundance: -; d_gene: -; v_gene: TRBV11-2; j_gene: TRBJ2-3; CDR3nt: TGTGCCAGCAGCTCCCCTGGCGGGACAGAGATAACAGATACGCAGTATTTT; CDR3aa: CASSSPGGTEITDTQYF
abundance: -; d_gene: -; v_gene: TRBV11-2; j_gene: TRBJ1-2; CDR3nt: TGTGCCAGCAGCTCAGAGGGGCGGGGAGTTGATGGCTACACCTTC; CDR3aa: CASSSEGRGVDGYTF
abundance: -; d_gene: TRBD2; v_gene: TRBV28; j_gene: TRBJ2-4; CDR3nt: TGTGCCAGCAGTCCCCGCACTAGCGGGAGGGTCAAAAACATTCAGTACTTC; CDR3aa: CASSPRTSGRVKNIQYF
abundance: -; d_gene: -; v_gene: TRBV6-1; j_gene: TRBJ2-1; CDR3nt: TGTGCCAGCAGTCCCCTGGAGGCGGGGCTCATTGAGCAGTTCTTC; CDR3aa: CASSPLEAGLIEQFF
abundance: -; d_gene: TRBD2; v_gene: TRBV9; j_gene: TRBJ2-2; CDR3nt: TGTGCCAGCAGCGATAGGACTAGCGGCGAGAACACCGGGGAGCTGTTTTTT; CDR3aa: CASSDRTSGENTGELFF
abundance: -; d_gene: -; v_gene: TRBV27; j_gene: TRBJ2-7; CDR3nt: TGTGCCAGCAGCTTGACAGCATCCTACGAGCAGTACTTC; CDR3aa: CASSLTASYEQYF
abundance: -; d_gene: TRBD1; v_gene: TRBV11-2; j_gene: TRBJ1-2; CDR3nt: TGTGCCAGCAGCCGCGGCGGGACAGGGATTGGCTACACCTTC; CDR3aa: CASSRGGTGIGYTF
abundance: once; d_gene: TRBD1; v_gene: TRBV2; j_gene: TRBJ1-2; CDR3nt: TGTGCCAGCAGTGAGGGACAGGGATTTGGCTACACCTTC; CDR3aa: CASSEGQGFGYTF
abundance: once; d_gene: TRBD2; v_gene: TRBV13; j_gene: TRBJ2-5; CDR3nt: TGTGCCAGCAGCTTAGAAGTAGCGGGAGGACGGCAAGAGACCCAGTACTTC; CDR3aa: CASSLEVAGGRQETQYF
abundance: -; d_gene: -; v_gene: TRBV5-6; j_gene: TRBJ2-7; CDR3nt: TGTGCCAGCAGTAGCGCCCTATTATTAGGGGAGCAGTACTTC; CDR3aa: CASSSALLLGEQYF
abundance: -; d_gene: -; v_gene: TRBV4-1; j_gene: TRBJ2-3; CDR3nt: TGCGCCAGCAGCCAAGAAAGCTGGGAAGGCACAGATACGCAGTATTTT; CDR3aa: CASSQESWEGTDTQYF
abundance: -; d_gene: TRBD1; v_gene: TRBV29-1; j_gene: TRBJ2-7; CDR3nt: TGCAGCGTTGAAGCAGAGACAGGGAACTACGAGCAGTACTTC; CDR3aa: CSVEAETGNYEQYF
abundance: -; d_gene: -; v_gene: TRBV11-1; j_gene: TRBJ2-1; CDR3nt: TGTGCCAGCAGCTTCGGGGACAATGAGCAGTTCTTC; CDR3aa: CASSFGDNEQFF
abundance: -; d_gene: TRBD2; v_gene: TRBV2; j_gene: TRBJ2-3; CDR3nt: TGTGCCAGGGATAGCGGGAGGGCCCCTAGTTCGACTAGCACAGATACGCAGTATTTT; CDR3aa: CARDSGRAPSSTSTDTQYF
abundance: few; d_gene: -; v_gene: TRBV5-6; j_gene: TRBJ2-7; CDR3nt: TGTGCCAGCAGCGACCCCGGGACGGTTTCCTACGAGCAGTACTTC; CDR3aa: CASSDPGTVSYEQYF
abundance: -; d_gene: -; v_gene: TRBV9; j_gene: TRBJ2-1; CDR3nt: TGTGCCAGCAGCGCAGGGAACAATGAGCAGTTCTTC; CDR3aa: CASSAGNNEQFF
abundance: -; d_gene: -; v_gene: TRBV7-3; j_gene: TRBJ2-1; CDR3nt: TGTGCCAGCAGCTTAACCCAGACGACCATTTCGTCGGATGAGCAGTTCTTC; CDR3aa: CASSLTQTTISSDEQFF
abundance: once; d_gene: -; v_gene: TRBV6-1; j_gene: TRBJ2-2; CDR3nt: TGTGCCAGCAGTGCAGGGCCAGGGTCCGGGGAGCTGTTTTTT; CDR3aa: CASSAGPGSGELFF
abundance: -; d_gene: -; v_gene: TRBV15; j_gene: TRBJ2-5; CDR3nt: TGTGCCACCAGCAGCTTCCGGGACTCCCTTCAAGAGACCCAGTACTTC; CDR3aa: CATSSFRDSLQETQYF
abundance: -; d_gene: -; v_gene: TRBV7-9; j_gene: TRBJ2-1; CDR3nt: TGTGCCAGCAGCTTAGGCTTGGCCAAAGAGCAGTTCTTC; CDR3aa: CASSLGLAKEQFF
abundance: -; d_gene: -; v_gene: TRBV5-4; j_gene: TRBJ2-1; CDR3nt: TGTGCCAGCAGCATTCGACAGTATTCCTACAATGAGCAGTTCTTC; CDR3aa: CASSIRQYSYNEQFF
abundance: -; d_gene: TRBD1; v_gene: TRBV5-8; j_gene: TRBJ1-2; CDR3nt: TGTGCCAGCAGCCTGGACAGGGGTTGGGGCTATGGCTACACCTTC; CDR3aa: CASSLDRGWGYGYTF
abundance: -; d_gene: TRBD2; v_gene: TRBV28; j_gene: TRBJ2-5; CDR3nt: TGTGCCAGTCTCAGGACTAGCGGGAGTGAGACCCAGTACTTC; CDR3aa: CASLRTSGSETQYF
abundance: -; d_gene: -; v_gene: TRBV5-6; j_gene: TRBJ1-4; CDR3nt: TGTGCCAGCAGCTTGAGGGGAGACAGGAGAGAAAAACTGTTTTTT; CDR3aa: CASSLRGDRREKLFF
abundance: -; d_gene: TRBD1; v_gene: TRBV29-1; j_gene: TRBJ1-3; CDR3nt: TGCAGCGTTGCCCAGGGGGCTACTGGAAACACCATATATTTT; CDR3aa: CSVAQGATGNTIYF
abundance: -; d_gene: -; v_gene: TRBV7-8; j_gene: TRBJ1-5; CDR3nt: TGTGCCAGCAGCTCCTTGGGGGAGGTTGGGCAGCCCCAGCATTTT; CDR3aa: CASSSLGEVGQPQHF
abundance: -; d_gene: TRBD2; v_gene: TRBV6-5; j_gene: TRBJ2-7; CDR3nt: TGTGCCAGCAGTGAATGGCTAGCGGGATTCTTC; CDR3aa: CASSEWLAGFF
abundance: -; d_gene: -; v_gene: TRBV5-6; j_gene: TRBJ2-3; CDR3nt: TGTGCCAGCAGCCTCTCCGGGAGAGGGGGTACAGATACGCAGTATTTT; CDR3aa: CASSLSGRGGTDTQYF
abundance: -; d_gene: -; v_gene: TRBV6-5; j_gene: TRBJ2-7; CDR3nt: TGTGCCAGCAGTTACCTTGGAGGAGGCTACGAGCAGTACTTC; CDR3aa: CASSYLGGGYEQYF
abundance: medium-sized; d_gene: -; v_gene: TRBV6-1; j_gene: TRBJ1-1; CDR3nt: TGTGCCAGCAGTGAAGCGAGGGGAACAGGGAACACTGAAGCTTTCTTT; CDR3aa: CASSEARGTGNTEAFF
abundance: -; d_gene: TRBD2; v_gene: TRBV9; j_gene: TRBJ2-5; CDR3nt: TGTGCCAGCAGCCCAGGGACTAGCCTATTCGAGACCCAGTACTTC; CDR3aa: CASSPGTSLFETQYF
abundance: -; d_gene: -; v_gene: TRBV4-1; j_gene: TRBJ2-7; CDR3nt: TGCGCCAGCAGCCAAGACGGGGGATCTCTCTACGAGCAGTACTTC; CDR3aa: CASSQDGGSLYEQYF
abundance: -; d_gene: -; v_gene: TRBV5-6; j_gene: TRBJ2-5; CDR3nt: TGTGCCAGCAGCTTGGCGTCGTTGGGGGCCCCGGTCCAAGAGACCCAGTACTTC; CDR3aa: CASSLASLGAPVQETQYF
abundance: -; d_gene: -; v_gene: TRBV7-9; j_gene: TRBJ2-7; CDR3nt: TGTGCCAGCAGCTTACTTTGGGGGCCGAAAGACTACGAGCAGTACTTC; CDR3aa: CASSLLWGPKDYEQYF
abundance: -; d_gene: -; v_gene: TRBV6-5; j_gene: TRBJ1-2; CDR3nt: TGTGCCAGCGAAGAACATGGCTACACCTTC; CDR3aa: CASEEHGYTF
abundance: once; d_gene: -; v_gene: TRBV7-6; j_gene: TRBJ2-7; CDR3nt: TGTGCCAGCAGCTTAACACAGGTCACCTACGAGCAGTACTTC; CDR3aa: CASSLTQVTYEQYF
abundance: -; d_gene: -; v_gene: TRBV7-7; j_gene: TRBJ2-7; CDR3nt: TGTGCTAGCAGGGGGGAGGAGTCCTACGAGCAGTACTTC; CDR3aa: CASRGEESYEQYF
abundance: -; d_gene: -; v_gene: TRBV4-1; j_gene: TRBJ2-3; CDR3nt: TGCGCCAGCAGCCAAGGGACCGCGGGGTGGGCAGATACGCAGTATTTT; CDR3aa: CASSQGTAGWADTQYF
abundance: once; d_gene: -; v_gene: TRBV5-1; j_gene: TRBJ1-1; CDR3nt: TGCGCCAGCAGGAGGGTTACTAATATGAACACTGAAGCTTTCTTT; CDR3aa: CASRRVTNMNTEAFF
abundance: -; d_gene: TRBD1; v_gene: TRBV9; j_gene: TRBJ1-2; CDR3nt: TGTGCCAGCAGCGTCCGAGGACAGGGGCCGCATGGCTACACCTTC; CDR3aa: CASSVRGQGPHGYTF
abundance: -; d_gene: -; v_gene: TRBV30; j_gene: TRBJ2-4; CDR3nt: TGTGCCTGGGACGGGGCCAAAAACATTCAGTACTTC; CDR3aa: CAWDGAKNIQYF